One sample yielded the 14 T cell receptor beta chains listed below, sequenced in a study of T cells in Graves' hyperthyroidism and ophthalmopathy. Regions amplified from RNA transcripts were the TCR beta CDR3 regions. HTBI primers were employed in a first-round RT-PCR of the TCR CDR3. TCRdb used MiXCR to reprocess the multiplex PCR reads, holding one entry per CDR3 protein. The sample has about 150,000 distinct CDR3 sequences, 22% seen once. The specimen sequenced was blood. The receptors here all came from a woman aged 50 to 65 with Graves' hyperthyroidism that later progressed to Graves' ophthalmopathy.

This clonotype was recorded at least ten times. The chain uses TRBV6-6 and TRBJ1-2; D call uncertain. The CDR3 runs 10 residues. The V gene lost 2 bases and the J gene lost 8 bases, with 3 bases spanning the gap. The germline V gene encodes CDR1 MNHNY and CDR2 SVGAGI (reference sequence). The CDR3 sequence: CASSYIGYTF. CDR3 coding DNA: TGTGCCAGCAGTTACATAGGCTACACCTTC.

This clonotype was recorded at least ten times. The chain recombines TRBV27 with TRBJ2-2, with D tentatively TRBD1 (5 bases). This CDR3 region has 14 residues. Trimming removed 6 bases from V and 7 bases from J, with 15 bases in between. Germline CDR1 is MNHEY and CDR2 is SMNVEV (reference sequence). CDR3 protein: CASRLQRQFGELFF. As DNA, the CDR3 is TGTGCCAGCAGGCTACAGAGACAGTTCGGGGAGCTGTTTTTT.

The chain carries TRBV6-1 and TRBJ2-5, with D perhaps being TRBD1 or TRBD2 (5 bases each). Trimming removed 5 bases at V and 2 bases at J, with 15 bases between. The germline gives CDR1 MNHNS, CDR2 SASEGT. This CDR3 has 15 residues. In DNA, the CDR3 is TGTGCCAGCAGTCGTACCCGGGACCTTCAAGAGACCCAGTACTTC. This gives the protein CASSRTRDLQETQYF.

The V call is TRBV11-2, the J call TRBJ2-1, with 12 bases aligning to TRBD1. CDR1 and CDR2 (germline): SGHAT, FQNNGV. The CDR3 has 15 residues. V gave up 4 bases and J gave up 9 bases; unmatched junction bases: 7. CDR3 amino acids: CASSSRDRGHSEQFF. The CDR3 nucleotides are TGTGCCAGCAGCTCCCGGGACAGGGGGCACAGTGAGCAGTTCTTC.

CDR3 amino acids: CASSPSGDHIQYF. DNA for the CDR3: TGTGCCAGCTCACCATCAGGGGATCACATTCAGTACTTC. The chain couples TRBV18 to TRBJ2-4; D possibly corresponds to TRBD1 (6 bases). CDR3 size: 13 residues. The V end was cut by 2 bases, the J end by 8 bases, with 10 bases between. Germline V CDR1 and CDR2: KGHSH, LQKENI.

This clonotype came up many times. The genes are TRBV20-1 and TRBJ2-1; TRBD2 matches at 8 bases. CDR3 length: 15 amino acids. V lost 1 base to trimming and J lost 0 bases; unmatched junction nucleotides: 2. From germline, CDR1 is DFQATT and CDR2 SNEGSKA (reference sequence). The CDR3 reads CSARASGLSYNEQFF. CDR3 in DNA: TGCAGTGCTAGAGCTAGCGGGCTCTCCTACAATGAGCAGTTCTTC.

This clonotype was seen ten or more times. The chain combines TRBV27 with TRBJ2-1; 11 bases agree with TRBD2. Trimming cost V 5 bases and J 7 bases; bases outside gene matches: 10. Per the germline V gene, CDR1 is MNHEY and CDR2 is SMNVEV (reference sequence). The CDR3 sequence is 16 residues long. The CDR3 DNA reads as TGTGCCAGCAGTCTCCTGGGGGCTAGCGGGGGGAATGAGCAGTTCTTC. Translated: CASSLLGASGGNEQFF.

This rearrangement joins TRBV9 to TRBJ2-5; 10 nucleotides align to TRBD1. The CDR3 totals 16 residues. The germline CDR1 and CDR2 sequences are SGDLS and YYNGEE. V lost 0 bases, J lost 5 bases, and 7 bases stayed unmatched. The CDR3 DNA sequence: TGTGCCAGCAGCGTAGGGGGACAGGGGATGGGGGAGACCCAGTACTTC. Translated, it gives CASSVGGQGMGETQYF.

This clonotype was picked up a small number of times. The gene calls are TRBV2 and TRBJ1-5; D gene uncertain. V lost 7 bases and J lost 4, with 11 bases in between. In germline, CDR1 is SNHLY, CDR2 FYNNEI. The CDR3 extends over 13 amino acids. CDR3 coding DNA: TGTGCCAGCAATGGCCGTGGGAATCAGCCCCAGCATTTT. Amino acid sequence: CASNGRGNQPQHF.

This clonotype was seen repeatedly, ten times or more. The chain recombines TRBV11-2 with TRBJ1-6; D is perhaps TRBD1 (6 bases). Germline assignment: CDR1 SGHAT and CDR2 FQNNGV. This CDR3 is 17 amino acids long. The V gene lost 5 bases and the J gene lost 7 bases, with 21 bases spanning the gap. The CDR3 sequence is CASSPIGVRGENSPLHF. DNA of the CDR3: TGTGCCAGCAGCCCGATAGGGGTTAGGGGGGAAAATTCACCCCTCCACTTT. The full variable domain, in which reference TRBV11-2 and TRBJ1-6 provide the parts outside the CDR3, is EAGVAQSPRYKIIEKRQSVAFWCNPISGHATLYWYQQILGQGPKLLIQFQNNGVVDDSQLPKDRFSAERLKGVDSTLKIQPAKLEDSAVYLCASSPIGVRGENSPLHFGNGTRLTVT.

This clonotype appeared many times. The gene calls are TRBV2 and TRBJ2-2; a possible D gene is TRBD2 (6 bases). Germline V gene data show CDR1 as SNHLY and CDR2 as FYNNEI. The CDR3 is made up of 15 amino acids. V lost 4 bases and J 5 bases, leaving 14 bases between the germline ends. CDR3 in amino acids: CASSVGLGGTGELFF. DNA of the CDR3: TGTGCCAGCAGTGTTGGTTTGGGAGGTACCGGGGAGCTGTTTTTT.

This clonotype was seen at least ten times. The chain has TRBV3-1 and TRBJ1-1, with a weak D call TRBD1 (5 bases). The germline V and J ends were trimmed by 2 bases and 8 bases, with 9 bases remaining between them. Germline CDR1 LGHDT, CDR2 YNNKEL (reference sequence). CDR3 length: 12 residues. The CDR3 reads CASSQLGVEAFF. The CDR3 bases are TGTGCCAGCAGCCAATTGGGGGTCGAAGCTTTCTTT.

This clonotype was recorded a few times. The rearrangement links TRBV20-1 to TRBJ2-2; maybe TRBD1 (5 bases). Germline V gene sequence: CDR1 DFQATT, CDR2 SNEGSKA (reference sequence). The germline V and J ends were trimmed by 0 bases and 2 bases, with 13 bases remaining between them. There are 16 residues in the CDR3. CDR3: CSARDPHRINTGELFF. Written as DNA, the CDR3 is TGCAGTGCTAGAGATCCTCACAGGATCAACACCGGGGAGCTGTTTTTT.

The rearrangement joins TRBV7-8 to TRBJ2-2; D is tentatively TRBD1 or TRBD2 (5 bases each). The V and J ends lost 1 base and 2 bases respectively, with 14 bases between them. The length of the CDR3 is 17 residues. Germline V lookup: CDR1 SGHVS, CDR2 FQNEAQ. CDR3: CASSLGSWDPNTGELFF. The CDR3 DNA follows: TGTGCCAGCAGCTTAGGGTCTTGGGACCCAAACACCGGGGAGCTGTTTTTT.